What follows are 5 T cell receptor beta chains derived from one specimen sequenced in a study of OX40 agonist ivuxolimab in advanced cancers. Clones were read by immunoSEQ multiplex PCR, and TCRdb kept only the in-frame ones, dropping some. The table includes roughly 40,000 clones, 85% to 90% detected once. Sequencing used CD4+ or CD8+ T cells sorted from blood, obtained in a trial of the OX40 agonist ivuxolimab. These receptors originate from an adult with an advanced solid tumor such as melanoma, head and neck, liver or kidney cancer.

This chain links TRBV6-5 with TRBJ1-2; a possible D gene is TRBD1 (6 bases). CDR1 and CDR2 (germline): MNHEY, SVGAGI. CDR3 size: 15 residues. V was trimmed by 6 bases and J by 0 bases, leaving 14 bases between them. DNA for the CDR3: TGTGCCAGCAGGCGATCGGACAGCGCTAACTATGGCTACACCTTC. It translates to CASRRSDSANYGYTF.

The rearrangement links TRBV7-8 to TRBJ2-1; TRBD2 matches at 9 bases. The CDR3 consists of 13 residues. Trimming cost V 5 bases and J 9 bases; bases outside gene matches: 5. Germline CDR1 is SGHVS and CDR2 is FQNEAQ. CDR3: CASSGSGSVEQFF. In DNA form, the CDR3 reads TGTGCCAGCAGCGGTAGCGGGAGCGTTGAGCAGTTCTTC.

The genes are TRBV5-4 and TRBJ2-2, with no clear D. Germline V gives CDR1 SGHNT, CDR2 YYREEE (reference sequence). V dropped 0 bases and J dropped 0 bases, with 6 bases sitting between them. The CDR3 consists of 15 residues. The CDR3, as DNA: TGTGCCAGCAGCTTGGGACGGGCGAACACCGGGGAGCTGTTTTTT. This codes for CASSLGRANTGELFF.

The V call is TRBV11-2, the J call TRBJ2-4; the match to TRBD1 covers 7 bases. The CDR3 spans 16 residues. The V gene's germline CDR1 is SGHAT and CDR2 FQNNGV. V trimming: 1 base; J trimming: 5 bases; junction bases outside the gene matches: 8. CDR3 residues: CASSLAYRGPQNIQYF. In DNA, the CDR3 is TGTGCCAGCAGCTTAGCCTACAGGGGTCCCCAAAACATTCAGTACTTC.

The chain employs TRBV28 and TRBJ2-4; 7 positions match TRBD2. CDR1 and CDR2 from the germline V gene are MDHEN and SYDVKM. The CDR3 is 13 residues long. Trimming removed 8 bases from V and 8 bases from J; junction bases left unmatched: 9. DNA for the CDR3: TGTGCCAGCCTCGGGCCTCTAGCGGACATTCAGTACTTC. Protein product: CASLGPLADIQYF.